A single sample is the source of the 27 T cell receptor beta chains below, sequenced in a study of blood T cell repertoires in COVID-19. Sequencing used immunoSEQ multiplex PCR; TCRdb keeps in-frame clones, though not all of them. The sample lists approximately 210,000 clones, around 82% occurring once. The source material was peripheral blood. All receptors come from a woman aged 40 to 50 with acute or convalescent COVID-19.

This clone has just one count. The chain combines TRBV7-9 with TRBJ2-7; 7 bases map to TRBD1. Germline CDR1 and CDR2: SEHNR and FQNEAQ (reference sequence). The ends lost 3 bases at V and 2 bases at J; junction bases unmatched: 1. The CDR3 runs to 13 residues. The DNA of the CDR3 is TGTGCCAGCAGCTTTGGACAGGCCTACGAGCAGTACTTC. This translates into CASSFGQAYEQYF.

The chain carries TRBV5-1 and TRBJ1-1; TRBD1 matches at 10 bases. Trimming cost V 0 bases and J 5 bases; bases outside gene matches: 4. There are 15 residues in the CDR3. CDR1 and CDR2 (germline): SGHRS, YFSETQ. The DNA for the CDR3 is TGCGCCAGCAGCTTGGGGGACAGGGGAATGACTGAAGCTTTCTTT. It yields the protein CASSLGDRGMTEAFF.

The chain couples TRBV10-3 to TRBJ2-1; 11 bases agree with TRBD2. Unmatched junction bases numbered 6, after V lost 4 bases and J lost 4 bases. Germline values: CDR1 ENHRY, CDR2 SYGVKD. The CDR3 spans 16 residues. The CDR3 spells CAISVLAGGLYNEQFF. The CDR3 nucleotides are TGTGCCATCAGTGTTTTAGCGGGGGGGCTGTACAATGAGCAGTTCTTC.

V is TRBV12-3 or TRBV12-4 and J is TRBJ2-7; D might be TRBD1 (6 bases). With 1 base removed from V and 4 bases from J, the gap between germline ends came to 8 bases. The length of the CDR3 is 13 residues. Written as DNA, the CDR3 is TGTGCCAGCAGTTTAGTTAGGGGGTACGAGCAGTACTTC. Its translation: CASSLVRGYEQYF.

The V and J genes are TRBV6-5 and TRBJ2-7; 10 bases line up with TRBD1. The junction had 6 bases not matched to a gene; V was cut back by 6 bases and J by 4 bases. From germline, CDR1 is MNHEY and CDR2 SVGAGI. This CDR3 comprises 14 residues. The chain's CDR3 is CASSPDRGPYEQYF. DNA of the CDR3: TGTGCCAGCAGCCCCGACAGGGGGCCTTACGAGCAGTACTTC.

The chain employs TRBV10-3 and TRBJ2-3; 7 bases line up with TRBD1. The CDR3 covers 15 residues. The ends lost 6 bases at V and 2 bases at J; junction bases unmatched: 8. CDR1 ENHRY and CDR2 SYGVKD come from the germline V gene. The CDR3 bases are TGTGCCATCAGCCCGGGACAGTCGGACACAGATACGCAGTATTTT. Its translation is CAISPGQSDTDTQYF.

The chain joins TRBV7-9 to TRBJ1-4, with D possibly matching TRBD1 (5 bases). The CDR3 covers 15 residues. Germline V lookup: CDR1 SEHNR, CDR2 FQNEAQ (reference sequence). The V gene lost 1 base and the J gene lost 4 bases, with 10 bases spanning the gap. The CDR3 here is CASSLDMGLNEKLFF. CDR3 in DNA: TGTGCCAGCAGCTTAGATATGGGGCTTAATGAAAAACTGTTTTTT.

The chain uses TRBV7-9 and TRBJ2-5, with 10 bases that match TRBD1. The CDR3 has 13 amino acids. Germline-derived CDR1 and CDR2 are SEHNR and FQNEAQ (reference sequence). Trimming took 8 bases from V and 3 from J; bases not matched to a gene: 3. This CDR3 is CASRGTGEETQYF. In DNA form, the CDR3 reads TGTGCCAGCCGCGGGACAGGGGAAGAGACCCAGTACTTC.

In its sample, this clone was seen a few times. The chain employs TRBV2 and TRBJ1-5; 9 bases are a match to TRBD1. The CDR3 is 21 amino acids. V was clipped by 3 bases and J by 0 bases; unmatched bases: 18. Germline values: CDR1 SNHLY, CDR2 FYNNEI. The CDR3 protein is CASSDNFRRTGVSFSNQPQHF. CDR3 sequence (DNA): TGTGCCAGCAGTGACAATTTTAGACGGACAGGGGTTAGCTTTAGCAATCAGCCCCAGCATTTT.

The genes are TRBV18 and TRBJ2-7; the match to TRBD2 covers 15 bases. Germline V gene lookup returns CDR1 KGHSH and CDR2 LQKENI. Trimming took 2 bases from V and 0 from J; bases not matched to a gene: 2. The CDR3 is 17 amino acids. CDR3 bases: TGTGCCAGCTCACCAGGGACTAGCGGGAGGAGCTCCTACGAGCAGTACTTC. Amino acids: CASSPGTSGRSSYEQYF.

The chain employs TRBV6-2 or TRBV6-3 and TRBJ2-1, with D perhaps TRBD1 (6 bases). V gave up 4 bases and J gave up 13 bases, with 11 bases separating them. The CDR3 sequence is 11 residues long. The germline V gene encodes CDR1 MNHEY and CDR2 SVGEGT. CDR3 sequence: CASSSPGQQFF. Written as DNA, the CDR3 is TGTGCCAGCAGTTCGCCGGGACAACAGTTCTTC.

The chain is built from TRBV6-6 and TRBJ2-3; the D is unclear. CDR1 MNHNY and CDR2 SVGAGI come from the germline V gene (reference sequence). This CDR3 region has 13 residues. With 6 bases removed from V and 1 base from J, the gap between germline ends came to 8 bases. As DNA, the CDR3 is TGTGCCAGCAGGTCGTTAGGCACAGATACGCAGTATTTT. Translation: CASRSLGTDTQYF.

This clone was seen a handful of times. The CDR3 region is CAWNSGTGNWETQYF. CDR3 DNA sequence: TGTGCCTGGAACTCCGGGACAGGGAATTGGGAGACCCAGTACTTC. The V and J genes are TRBV30 and TRBJ2-5; 9 nucleotides align to TRBD1. This CDR3 region has 15 residues. Germline assignment: CDR1 GTSNPN and CDR2 SVGIG (reference sequence). V trimming: 4 bases; J trimming: 5 bases; junction bases outside the gene matches: 11.

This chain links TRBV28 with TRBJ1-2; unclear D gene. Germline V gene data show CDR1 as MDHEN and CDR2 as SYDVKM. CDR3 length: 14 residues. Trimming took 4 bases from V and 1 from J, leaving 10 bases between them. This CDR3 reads CASSSGGGNYGYTF. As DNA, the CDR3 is TGTGCCAGCAGTTCGGGCGGAGGTAACTATGGCTACACCTTC.

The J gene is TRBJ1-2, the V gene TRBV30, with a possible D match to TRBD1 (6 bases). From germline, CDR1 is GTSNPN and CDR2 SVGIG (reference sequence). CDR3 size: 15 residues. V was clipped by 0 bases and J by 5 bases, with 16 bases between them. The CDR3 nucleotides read TGTGCCTGGAGTGTAAGGGGAGGGGGGTTTTATGGCTACACCTTC. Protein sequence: CAWSVRGGGFYGYTF.

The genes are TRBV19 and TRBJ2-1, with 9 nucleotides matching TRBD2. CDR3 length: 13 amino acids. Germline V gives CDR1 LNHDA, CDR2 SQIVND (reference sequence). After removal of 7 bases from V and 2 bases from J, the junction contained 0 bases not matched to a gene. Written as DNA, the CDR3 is TGTGCCAGTACTAGCGGGACCTACAATGAGCAGTTCTTC. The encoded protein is CASTSGTYNEQFF.

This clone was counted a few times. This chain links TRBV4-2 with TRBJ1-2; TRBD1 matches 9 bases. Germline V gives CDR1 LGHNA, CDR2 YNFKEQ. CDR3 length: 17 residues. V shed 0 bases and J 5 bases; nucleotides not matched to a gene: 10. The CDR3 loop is CASSQDRLDRGRYGYTF. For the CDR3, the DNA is TGTGCCAGCAGCCAAGACCGGCTCGACAGGGGGAGATATGGCTACACCTTC.

The CDR3 region has the DNA TGTGCCAGCAGTTACGTTGTGACGGCGGATTCACCCCTCCACTTT. It codes for CASSYVVTADSPLHF. The genes are TRBV6-2 or TRBV6-3 and TRBJ1-6, with D uncertain. Germline V gene sequence: CDR1 MNHEY, CDR2 SVGEGT. This CDR3 has 15 residues. V lost 2 bases and J lost 8, with 13 bases in between.

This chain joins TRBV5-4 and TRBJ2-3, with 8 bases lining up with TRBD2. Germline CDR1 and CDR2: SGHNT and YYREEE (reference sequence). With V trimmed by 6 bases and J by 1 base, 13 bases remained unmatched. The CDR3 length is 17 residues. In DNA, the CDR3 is TGTGCCAGCACCACCCGGGGGGGCGGGACCCGCACAGATACGCAGTATTTT. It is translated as CASTTRGGGTRTDTQYF.

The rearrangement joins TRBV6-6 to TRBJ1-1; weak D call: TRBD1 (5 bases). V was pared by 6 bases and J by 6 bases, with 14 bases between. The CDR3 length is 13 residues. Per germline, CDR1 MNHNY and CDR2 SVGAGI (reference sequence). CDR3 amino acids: CASSQLGGPEAFF. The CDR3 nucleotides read TGTGCCAGCAGCCAACTGGGGGGTCCTGAAGCTTTCTTT.

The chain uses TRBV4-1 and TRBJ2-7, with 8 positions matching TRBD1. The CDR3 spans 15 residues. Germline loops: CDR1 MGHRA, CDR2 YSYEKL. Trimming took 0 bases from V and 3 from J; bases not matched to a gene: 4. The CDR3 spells CASSQEQGGIYEQYF. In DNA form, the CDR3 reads TGCGCCAGCAGCCAAGAACAGGGGGGCATCTACGAGCAGTACTTC.

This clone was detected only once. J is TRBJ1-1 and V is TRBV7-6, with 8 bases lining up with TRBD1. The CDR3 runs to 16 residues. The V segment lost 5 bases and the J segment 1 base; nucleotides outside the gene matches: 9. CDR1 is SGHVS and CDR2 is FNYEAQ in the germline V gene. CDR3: CASSHPTTGENTEAFF. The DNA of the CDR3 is TGTGCCAGCAGCCACCCCACGACAGGGGAGAACACTGAAGCTTTCTTT.

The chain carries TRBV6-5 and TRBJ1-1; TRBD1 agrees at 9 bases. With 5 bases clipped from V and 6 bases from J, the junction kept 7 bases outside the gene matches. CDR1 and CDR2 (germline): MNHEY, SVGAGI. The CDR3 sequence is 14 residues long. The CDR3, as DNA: TGTGCCAGCAGTCGGGACAGGGAAGTGGCTGAAGCTTTCTTT. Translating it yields CASSRDREVAEAFF.

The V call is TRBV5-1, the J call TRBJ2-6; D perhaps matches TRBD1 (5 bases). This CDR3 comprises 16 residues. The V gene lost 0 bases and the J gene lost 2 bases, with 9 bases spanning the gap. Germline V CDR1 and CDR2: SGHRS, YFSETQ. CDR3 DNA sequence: TGCGCCAGCAGCTTGGAGGGGCCGCCTGGGGCCAACGTCCTGACTTTC. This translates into CASSLEGPPGANVLTF.

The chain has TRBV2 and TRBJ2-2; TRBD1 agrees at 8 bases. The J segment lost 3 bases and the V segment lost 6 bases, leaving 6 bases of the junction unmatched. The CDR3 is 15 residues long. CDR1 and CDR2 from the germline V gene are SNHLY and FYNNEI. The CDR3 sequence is CASRPRGRYTGELFF. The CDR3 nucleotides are TGTGCCAGCAGACCCAGGGGGCGGTACACCGGGGAGCTGTTTTTT.

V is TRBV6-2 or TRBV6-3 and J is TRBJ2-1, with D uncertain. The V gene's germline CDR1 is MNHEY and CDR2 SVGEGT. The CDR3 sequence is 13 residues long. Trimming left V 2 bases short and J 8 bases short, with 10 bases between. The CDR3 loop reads CASSYALAYEQFF. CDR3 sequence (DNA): TGTGCCAGCAGTTACGCATTAGCCTATGAGCAGTTCTTC.

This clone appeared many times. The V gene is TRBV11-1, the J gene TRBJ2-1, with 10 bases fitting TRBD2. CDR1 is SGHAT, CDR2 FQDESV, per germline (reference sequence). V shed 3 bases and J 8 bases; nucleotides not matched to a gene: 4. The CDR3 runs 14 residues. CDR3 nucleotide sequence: TGTGCCAGCAGCTTTCGGACTAGCGGCTATGAGCAGTTCTTC. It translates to CASSFRTSGYEQFF.